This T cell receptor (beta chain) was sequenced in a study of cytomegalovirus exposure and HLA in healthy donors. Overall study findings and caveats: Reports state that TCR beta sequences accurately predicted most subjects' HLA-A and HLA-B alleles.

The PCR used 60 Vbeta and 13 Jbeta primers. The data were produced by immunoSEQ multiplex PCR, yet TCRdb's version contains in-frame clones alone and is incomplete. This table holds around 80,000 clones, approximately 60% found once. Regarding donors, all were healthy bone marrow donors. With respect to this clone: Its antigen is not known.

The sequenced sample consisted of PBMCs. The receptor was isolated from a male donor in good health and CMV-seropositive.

The CDR3 bases are TGTGCCAGCAGCCCGCAACAGGGTGGTTACGAGCAGTACTTC. It yields the protein CASSPQQGGYEQYF. The chain recombines TRBV9 with TRBJ2-7; possible D gene TRBD1, 6 bases. Trimming took 4 bases from V and 4 from J, leaving 15 bases between them. In germline, CDR1 is SGDLS, CDR2 YYNGEE. This CDR3 is built from 14 residues.